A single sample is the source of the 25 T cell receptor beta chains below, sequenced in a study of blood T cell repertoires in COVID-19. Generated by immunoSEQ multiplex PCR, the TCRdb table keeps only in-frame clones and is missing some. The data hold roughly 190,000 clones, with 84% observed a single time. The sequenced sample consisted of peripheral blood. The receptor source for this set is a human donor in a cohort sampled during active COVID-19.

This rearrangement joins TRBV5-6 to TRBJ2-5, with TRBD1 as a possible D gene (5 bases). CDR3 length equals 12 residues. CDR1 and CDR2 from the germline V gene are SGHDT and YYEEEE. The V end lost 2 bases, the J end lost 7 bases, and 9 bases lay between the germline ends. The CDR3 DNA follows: TGTGCCAGCAGCTTACCCCAGGGGACCCAGTACTTC. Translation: CASSLPQGTQYF.

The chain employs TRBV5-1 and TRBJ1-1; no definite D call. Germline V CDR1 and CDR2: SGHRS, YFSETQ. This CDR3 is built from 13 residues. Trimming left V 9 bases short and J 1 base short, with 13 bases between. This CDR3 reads CAIMRVRNTEAFF. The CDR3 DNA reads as TGCGCCATCATGAGGGTTAGGAACACTGAAGCTTTCTTT.

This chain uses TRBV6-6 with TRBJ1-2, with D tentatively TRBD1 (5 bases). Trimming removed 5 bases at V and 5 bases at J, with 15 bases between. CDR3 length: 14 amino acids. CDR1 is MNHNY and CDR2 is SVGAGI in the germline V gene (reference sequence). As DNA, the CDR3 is TGTGCCAGCAGTACCCTTGGGGGGGGTTATGGCTACACCTTC. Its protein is CASSTLGGGYGYTF.

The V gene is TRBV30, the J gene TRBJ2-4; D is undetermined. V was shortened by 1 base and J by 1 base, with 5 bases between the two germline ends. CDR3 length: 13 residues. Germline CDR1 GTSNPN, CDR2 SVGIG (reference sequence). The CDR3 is CAWSGAAKNIQYF. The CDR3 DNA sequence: TGTGCCTGGAGTGGAGCGGCCAAAAACATTCAGTACTTC.

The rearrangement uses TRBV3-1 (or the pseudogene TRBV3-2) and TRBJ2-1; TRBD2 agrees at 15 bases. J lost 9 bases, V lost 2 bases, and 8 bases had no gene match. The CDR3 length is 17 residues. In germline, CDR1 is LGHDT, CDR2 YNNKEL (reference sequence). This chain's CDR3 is CASSQLIRGLAGGEQFF. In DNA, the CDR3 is TGTGCCAGCAGCCAACTCATTCGGGGACTAGCGGGGGGTGAGCAGTTCTTC.

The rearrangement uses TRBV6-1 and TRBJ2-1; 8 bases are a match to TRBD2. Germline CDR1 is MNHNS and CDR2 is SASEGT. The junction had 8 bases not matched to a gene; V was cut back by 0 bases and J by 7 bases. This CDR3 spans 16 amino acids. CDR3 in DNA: TGTGCCAGCAGTGAAGCGAGGAGCGGGGGTTGGAATGAGCAGTTCTTC. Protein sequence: CASSEARSGGWNEQFF.

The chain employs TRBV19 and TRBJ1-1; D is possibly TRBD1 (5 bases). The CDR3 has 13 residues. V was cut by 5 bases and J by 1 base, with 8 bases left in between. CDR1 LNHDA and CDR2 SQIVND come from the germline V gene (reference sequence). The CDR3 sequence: CASSFRENTEAFF. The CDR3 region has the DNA TGTGCCAGTAGTTTCAGGGAGAACACTGAAGCTTTCTTT.

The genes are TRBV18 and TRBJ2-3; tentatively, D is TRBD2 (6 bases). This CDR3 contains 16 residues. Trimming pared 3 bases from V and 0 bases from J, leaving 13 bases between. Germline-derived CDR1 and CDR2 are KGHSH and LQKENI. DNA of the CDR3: TGTGCCAGCTCACCCCTCCTAGCGACTAGCACAGATACGCAGTATTTT. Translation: CASSPLLATSTDTQYF.

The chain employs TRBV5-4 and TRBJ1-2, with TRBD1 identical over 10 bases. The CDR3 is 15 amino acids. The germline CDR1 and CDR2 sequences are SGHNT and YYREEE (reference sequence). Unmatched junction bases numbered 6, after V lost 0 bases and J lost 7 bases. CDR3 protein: CASSLAGTGAVGYTF. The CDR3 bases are TGTGCCAGCAGCTTGGCCGGGACAGGGGCGGTTGGCTACACCTTC.

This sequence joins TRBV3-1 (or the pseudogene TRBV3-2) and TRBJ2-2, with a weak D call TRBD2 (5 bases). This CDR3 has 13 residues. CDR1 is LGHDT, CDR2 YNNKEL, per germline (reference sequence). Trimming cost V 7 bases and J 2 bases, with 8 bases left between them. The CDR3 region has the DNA TGTGCCAGCACTAGCCGTAACACCGGGGAGCTGTTTTTT. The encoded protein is CASTSRNTGELFF.

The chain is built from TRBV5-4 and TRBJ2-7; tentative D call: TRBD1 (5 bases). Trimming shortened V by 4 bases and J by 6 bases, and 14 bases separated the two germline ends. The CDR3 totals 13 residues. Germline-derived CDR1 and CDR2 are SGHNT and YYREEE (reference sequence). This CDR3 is CASSERQIGEQYF. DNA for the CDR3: TGTGCCAGCAGCGAACGACAGATCGGCGAGCAGTACTTC.

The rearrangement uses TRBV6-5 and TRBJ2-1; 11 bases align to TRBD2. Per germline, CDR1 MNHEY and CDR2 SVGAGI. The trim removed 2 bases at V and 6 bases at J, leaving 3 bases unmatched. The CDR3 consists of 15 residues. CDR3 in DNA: TGTGCCAGCAGTTACGCCGGGACTAGCGGCAATGAGCAGTTCTTC. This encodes CASSYAGTSGNEQFF.

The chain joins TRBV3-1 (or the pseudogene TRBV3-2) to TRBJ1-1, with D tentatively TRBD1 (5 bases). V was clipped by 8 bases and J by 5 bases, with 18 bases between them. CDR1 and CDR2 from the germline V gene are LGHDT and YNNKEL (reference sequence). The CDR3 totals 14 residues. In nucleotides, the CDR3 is TGTGCCAGCTACCCGGGAGGGGTAGGGACTGAAGCTTTCTTT. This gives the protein CASYPGGVGTEAFF.

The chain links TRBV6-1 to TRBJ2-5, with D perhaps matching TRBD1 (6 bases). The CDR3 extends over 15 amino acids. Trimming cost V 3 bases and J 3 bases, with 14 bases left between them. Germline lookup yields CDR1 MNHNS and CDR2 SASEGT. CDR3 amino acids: CASSDLGGWEETQYF. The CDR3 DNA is TGTGCCAGCAGTGACCTAGGGGGATGGGAAGAGACCCAGTACTTC.

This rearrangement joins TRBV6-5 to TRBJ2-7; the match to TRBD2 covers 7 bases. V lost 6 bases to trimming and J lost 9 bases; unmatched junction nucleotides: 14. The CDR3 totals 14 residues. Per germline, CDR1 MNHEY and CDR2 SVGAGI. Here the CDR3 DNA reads TGTGCCAGCAGCCCCCCGGGCCAGCCGGGGGGGCAGTACTTC. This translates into CASSPPGQPGGQYF.

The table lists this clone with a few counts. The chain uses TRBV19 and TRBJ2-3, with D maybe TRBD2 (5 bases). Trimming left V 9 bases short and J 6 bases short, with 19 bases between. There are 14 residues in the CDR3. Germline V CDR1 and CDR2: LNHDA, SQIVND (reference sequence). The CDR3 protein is CASGPGVASDTQYF. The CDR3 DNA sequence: TGTGCCAGCGGCCCCGGGGTAGCTTCGGATACGCAGTATTTT. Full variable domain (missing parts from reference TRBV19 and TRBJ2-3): DGGITQSPKYLFRKEGQNVTLSCEQNLNHDAMYWYRQDPGQGLRLIYYSQIVNDFQKGDIAEGYSVSREKKESFPLTVTSAQKNPTAFYLCASGPGVASDTQYFGPGTRLTVL.

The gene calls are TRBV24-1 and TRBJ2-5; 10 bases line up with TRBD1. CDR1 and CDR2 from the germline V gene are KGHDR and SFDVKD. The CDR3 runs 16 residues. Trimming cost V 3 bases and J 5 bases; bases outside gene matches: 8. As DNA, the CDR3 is TGTGCCACCAGTGATCCGGGACAGGGGTGGTGGGAGACCCAGTACTTC. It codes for CATSDPGQGWWETQYF.

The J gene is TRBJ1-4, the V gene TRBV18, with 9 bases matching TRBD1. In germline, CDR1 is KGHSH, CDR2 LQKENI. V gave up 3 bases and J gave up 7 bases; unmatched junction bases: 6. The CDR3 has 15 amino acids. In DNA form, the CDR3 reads TGTGCCAGCTCACCCCGACAGGGGGAAGGTGAAAAACTGTTTTTT. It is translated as CASSPRQGEGEKLFF. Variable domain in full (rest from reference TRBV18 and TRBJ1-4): NAGVMQNPRHLVRRRGQEARLRCSPMKGHSHVYWYRQLPEEGLKFMVYLQKENIIDESGMPKERFSAEFPKEGPSILRIQQVVRGDSAAYFCASSPRQGEGEKLFFGSGTQLSVL.

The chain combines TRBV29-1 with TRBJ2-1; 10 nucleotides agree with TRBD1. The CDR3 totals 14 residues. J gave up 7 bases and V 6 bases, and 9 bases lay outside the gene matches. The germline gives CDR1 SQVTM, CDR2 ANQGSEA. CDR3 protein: CSVDRQGARNEQFF. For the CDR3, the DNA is TGCAGCGTGGACCGACAGGGGGCAAGGAATGAGCAGTTCTTC.

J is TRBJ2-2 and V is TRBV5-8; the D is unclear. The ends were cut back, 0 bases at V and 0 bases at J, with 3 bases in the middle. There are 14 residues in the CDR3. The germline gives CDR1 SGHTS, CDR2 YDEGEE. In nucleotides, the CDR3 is TGTGCCAGCAGCTTGGCGGCGAACACCGGGGAGCTGTTTTTT. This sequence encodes CASSLAANTGELFF.

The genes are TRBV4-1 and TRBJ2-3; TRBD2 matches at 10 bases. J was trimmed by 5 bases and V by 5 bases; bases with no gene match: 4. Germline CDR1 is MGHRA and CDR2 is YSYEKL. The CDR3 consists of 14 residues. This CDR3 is CASSFRLAGDTQYF. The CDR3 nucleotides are TGCGCCAGCAGCTTCCGACTAGCGGGAGATACGCAGTATTTT.

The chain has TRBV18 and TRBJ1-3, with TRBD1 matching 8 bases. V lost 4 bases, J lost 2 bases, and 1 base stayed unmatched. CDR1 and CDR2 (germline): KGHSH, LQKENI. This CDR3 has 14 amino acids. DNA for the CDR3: TGTGCCAGCTCACAGACAGGGGCTGGAAACACCATATATTTT. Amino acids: CASSQTGAGNTIYF.

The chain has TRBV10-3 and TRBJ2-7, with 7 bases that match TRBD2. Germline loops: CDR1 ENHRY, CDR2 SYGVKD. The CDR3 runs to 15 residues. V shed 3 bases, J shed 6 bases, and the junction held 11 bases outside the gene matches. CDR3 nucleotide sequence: TGTGCCATCAGTGAAAGACTAGACCGCGGGGGCGAGCAGTACGTC. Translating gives CAISERLDRGGEQYV.

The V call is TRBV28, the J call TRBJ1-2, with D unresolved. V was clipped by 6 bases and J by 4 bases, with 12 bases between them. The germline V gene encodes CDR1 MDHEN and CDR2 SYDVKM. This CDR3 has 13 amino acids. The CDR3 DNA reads TGTGCCAGCAGACTTGAGGGAGTCTATGGCTACACCTTC. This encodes CASRLEGVYGYTF.

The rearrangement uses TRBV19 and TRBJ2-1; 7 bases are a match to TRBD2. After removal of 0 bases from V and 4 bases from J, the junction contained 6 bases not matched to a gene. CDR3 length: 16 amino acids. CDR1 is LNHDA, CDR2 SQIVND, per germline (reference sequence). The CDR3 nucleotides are TGTGCCAGTAGTATAGACCGACTAGCATCATACAATGAGCAGTTCTTC. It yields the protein CASSIDRLASYNEQFF.